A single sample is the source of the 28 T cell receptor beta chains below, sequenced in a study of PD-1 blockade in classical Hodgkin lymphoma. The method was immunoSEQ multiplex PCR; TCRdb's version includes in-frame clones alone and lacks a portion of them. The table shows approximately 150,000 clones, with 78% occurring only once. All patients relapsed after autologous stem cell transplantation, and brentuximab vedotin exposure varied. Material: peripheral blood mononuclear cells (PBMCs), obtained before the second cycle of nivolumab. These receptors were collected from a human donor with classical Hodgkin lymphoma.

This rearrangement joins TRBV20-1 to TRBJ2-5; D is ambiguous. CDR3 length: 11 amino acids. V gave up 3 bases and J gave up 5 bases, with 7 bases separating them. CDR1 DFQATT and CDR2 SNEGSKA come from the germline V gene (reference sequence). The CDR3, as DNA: TGCAGTGCTAGGAAAGAGGAGACCCAGTACTTC. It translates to CSARKEETQYF.

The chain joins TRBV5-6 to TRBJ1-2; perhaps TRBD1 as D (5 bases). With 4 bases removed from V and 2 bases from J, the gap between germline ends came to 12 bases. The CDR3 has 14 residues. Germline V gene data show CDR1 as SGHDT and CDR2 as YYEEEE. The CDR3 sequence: CASSAGRRNYGYTF. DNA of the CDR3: TGTGCCAGCAGCGCGGGACGGAGAAACTATGGCTACACCTTC.

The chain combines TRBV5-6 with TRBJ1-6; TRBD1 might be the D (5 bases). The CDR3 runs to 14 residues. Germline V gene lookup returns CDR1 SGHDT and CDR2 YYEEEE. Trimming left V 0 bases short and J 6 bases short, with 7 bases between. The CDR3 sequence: CASSLDRFNSPLHF. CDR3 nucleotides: TGTGCCAGCAGCTTGGACAGGTTTAATTCACCCCTCCACTTT.

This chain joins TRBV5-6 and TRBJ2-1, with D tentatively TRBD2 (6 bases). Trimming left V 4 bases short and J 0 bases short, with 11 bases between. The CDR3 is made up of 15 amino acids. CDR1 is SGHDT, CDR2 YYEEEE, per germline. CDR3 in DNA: TGTGCCAGCAGCCCGGTGGGGGGCTCCTACAATGAGCAGTTCTTC. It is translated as CASSPVGGSYNEQFF. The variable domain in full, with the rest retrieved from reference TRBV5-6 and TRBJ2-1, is DAGVTQSPTHLIKTRGQQVTLRCSPKSGHDTVSWYQQALGQGPQFIFQYYEEEERQRGNFPDRFSGHQFPNYSSELNVNALLLGDSALYLCASSPVGGSYNEQFFGPGTRLTVL.

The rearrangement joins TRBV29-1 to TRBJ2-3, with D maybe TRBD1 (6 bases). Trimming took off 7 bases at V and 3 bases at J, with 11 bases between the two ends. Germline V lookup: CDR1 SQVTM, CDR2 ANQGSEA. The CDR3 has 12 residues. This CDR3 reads CSARTVTDTQYF. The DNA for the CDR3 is TGCAGCGCCCGGACAGTGACAGATACGCAGTATTTT.

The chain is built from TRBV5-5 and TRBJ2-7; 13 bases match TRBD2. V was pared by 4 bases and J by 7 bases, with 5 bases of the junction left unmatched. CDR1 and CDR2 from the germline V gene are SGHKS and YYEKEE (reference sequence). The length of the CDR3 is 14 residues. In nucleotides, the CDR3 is TGTGCCAGCAGCCGACTAGCGGGAGGCACGGAGCAGTACTTC. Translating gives CASSRLAGGTEQYF. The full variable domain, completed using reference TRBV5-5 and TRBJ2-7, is DAGVTQSPTHLIKTRGQQVTLRCSPISGHKSVSWYQQVLGQGPQFIFQYYEKEERGRGNFPDRFSARQFPNYSSELNVNALLLGDSALYLCASSRLAGGTEQYFGPGTRLTVT.

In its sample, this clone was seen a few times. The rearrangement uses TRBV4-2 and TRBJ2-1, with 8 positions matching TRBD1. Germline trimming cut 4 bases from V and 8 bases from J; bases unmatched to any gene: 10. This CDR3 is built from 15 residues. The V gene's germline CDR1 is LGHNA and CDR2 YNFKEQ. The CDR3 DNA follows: TGTGCCAGCAGCCCGACAGGGGTAAAGGTCGATGAGCAGTTCTTC. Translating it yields CASSPTGVKVDEQFF.

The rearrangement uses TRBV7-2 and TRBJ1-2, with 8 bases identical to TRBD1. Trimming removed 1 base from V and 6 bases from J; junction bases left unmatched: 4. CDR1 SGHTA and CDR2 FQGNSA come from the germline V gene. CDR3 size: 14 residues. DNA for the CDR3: TGTGCCAGCAGCTTAGACGCAGGGGGCGATGGCTACACCTTC. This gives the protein CASSLDAGGDGYTF.

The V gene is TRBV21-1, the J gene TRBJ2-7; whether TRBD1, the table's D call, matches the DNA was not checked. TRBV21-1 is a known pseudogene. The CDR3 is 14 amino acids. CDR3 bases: TGTGCCAGCAGGAACCAGGCCCTCCGAAGGGAGCAGTACTTC. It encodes CASRNQALRREQYF.

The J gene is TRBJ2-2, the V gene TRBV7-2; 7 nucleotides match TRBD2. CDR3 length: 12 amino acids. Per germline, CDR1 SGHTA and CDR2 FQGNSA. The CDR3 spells CSAREYTGELFF. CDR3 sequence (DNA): TGTTCGGCGCGGGAGTACACCGGGGAGCTGTTTTTT.

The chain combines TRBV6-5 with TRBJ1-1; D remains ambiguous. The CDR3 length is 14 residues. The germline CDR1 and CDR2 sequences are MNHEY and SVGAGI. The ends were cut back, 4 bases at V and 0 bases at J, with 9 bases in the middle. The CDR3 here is CASSSGRLNTEAFF. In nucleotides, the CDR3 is TGTGCCAGCAGTTCCGGACGGCTGAACACTGAAGCTTTCTTT.

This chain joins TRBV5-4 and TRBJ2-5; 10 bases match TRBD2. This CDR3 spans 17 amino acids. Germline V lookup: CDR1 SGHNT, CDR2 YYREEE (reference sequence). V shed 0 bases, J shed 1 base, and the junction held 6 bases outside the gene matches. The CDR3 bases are TGTGCCAGCAGCTTGGCGTCTAGCGGGGGTATCCAAGAGACCCAGTACTTC. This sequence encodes CASSLASSGGIQETQYF.

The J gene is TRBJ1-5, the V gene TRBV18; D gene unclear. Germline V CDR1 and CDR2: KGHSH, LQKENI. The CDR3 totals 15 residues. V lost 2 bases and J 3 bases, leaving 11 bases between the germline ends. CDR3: CASSPASGNNQPQHF. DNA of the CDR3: TGTGCCAGCTCACCAGCGTCGGGGAACAATCAGCCCCAGCATTTT. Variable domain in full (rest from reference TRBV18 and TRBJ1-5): NAGVMQNPRHLVRRRGQEARLRCSPMKGHSHVYWYRQLPEEGLKFMVYLQKENIIDESGMPKERFSAEFPKEGPSILRIQQVVRGDSAAYFCASSPASGNNQPQHFGDGTRLSIL.

The CDR3 is CASSPLAIGRYEQYF. CDR3 DNA sequence: TGTGCCAGCTCACCACTGGCCATAGGGAGGTACGAGCAGTACTTC. The chain employs TRBV18 and TRBJ2-7; a possible D gene is TRBD2 (6 bases). Trimming shortened V by 1 base and J by 4 bases, and 14 bases separated the two germline ends. There are 15 residues in the CDR3. CDR1 KGHSH and CDR2 LQKENI come from the germline V gene.

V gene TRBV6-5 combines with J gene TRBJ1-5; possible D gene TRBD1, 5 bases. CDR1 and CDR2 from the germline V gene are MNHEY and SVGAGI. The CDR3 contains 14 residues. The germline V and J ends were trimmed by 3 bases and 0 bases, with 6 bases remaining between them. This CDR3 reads CASSYTGSNQPQHF. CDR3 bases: TGTGCCAGCAGTTATACAGGTAGCAATCAGCCCCAGCATTTT.

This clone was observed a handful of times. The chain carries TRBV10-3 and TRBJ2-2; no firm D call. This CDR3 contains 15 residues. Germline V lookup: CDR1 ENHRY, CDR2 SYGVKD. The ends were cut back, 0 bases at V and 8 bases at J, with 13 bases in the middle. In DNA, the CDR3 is TGTGCCATCAGTGAGTCTAGGGTGGACGTAGGGGAGCTGTTTTTT. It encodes CAISESRVDVGELFF.

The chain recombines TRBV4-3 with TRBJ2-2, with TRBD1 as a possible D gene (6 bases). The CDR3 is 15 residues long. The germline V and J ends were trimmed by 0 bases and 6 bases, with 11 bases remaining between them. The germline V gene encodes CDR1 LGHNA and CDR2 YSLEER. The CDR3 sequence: CASSQEGAGSGELFF. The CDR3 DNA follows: TGCGCCAGCAGCCAAGAGGGGGCAGGGTCCGGGGAGCTGTTTTTT.

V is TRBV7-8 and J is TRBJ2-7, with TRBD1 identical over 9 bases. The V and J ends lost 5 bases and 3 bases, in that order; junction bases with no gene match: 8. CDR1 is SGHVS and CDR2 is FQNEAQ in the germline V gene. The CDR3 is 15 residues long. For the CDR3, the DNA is TGTGCCAGCAGCGCCGGGACAGGGTCGTTCTACGAGCAGTACTTC. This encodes CASSAGTGSFYEQYF.

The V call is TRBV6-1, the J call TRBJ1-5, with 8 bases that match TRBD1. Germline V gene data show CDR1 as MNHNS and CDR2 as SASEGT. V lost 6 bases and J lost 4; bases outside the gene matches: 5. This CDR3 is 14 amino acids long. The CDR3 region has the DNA TGTGCCAGCAGGAGGACAGGGCGAAATCAGCCCCAGCATTTT. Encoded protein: CASRRTGRNQPQHF.

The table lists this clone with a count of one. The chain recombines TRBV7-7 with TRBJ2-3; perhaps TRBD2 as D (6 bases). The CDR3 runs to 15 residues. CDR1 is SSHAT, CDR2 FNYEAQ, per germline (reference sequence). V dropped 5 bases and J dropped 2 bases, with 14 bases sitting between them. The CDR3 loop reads CASSRGTGTTDTQYF. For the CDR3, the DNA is TGTGCCAGCAGCCGCGGGACTGGGACCACAGATACGCAGTATTTT.

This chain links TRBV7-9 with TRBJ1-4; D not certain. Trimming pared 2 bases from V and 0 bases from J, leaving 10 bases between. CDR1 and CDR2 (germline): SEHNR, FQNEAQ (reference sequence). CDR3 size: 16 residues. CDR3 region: CASSLWFAATNEKLFF. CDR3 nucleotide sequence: TGTGCCAGCAGCTTATGGTTCGCAGCAACTAATGAAAAACTGTTTTTT.

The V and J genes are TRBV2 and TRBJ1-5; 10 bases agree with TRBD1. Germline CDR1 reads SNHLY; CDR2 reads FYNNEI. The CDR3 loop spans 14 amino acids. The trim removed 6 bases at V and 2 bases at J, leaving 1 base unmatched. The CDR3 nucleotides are TGTGCCAGCAGGGGGACAGGGGGCAATCAGCCCCAGCATTTT. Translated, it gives CASRGTGGNQPQHF.

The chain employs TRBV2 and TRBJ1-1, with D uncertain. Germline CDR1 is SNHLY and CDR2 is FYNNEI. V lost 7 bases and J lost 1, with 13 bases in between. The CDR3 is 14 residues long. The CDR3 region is CASTPGRGNTEAFF. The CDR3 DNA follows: TGTGCCAGCACCCCAGGACGGGGGAACACTGAAGCTTTCTTT.

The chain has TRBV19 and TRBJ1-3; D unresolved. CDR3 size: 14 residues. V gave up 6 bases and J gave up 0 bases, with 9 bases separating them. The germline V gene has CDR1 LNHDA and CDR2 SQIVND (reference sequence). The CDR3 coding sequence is TGTGCCAGTAGCCAGGATAACTCTGGAAACACCATATATTTT. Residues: CASSQDNSGNTIYF.

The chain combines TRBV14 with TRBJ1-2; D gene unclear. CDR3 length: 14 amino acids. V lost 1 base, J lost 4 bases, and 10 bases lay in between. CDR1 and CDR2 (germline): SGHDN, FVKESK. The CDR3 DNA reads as TGTGCCAGCAGCCAAGGGGTAGGCTTCTATGGCTACACCTTC. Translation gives CASSQGVGFYGYTF.

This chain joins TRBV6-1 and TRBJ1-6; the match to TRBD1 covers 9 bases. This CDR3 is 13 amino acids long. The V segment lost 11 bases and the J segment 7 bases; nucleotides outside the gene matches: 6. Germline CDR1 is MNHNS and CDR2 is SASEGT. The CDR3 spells CAVRDRDNSPLHF. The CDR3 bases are TGTGCCGTCCGGGACAGGGACAATTCACCCCTCCACTTT.

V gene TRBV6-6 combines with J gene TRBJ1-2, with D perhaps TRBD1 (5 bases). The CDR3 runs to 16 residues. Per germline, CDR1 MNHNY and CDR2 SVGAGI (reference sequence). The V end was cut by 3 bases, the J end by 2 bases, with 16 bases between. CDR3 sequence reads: CASSYSGDGINYGYTF. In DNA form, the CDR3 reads TGTGCCAGCAGTTATTCGGGGGACGGCATAAACTATGGCTACACCTTC.

The CDR3 loop reads CASSLFGLAGPDTQYF. CDR3 nucleotide sequence: TGTGCCAGCAGCTTATTCGGCCTAGCGGGCCCAGATACGCAGTATTTT. V gene TRBV5-5 combines with J gene TRBJ2-3; 8 bases are a match to TRBD2. The CDR3 has 16 residues. J was trimmed by 4 bases and V by 2 bases; bases with no gene match: 9. Per germline, CDR1 SGHKS and CDR2 YYEKEE (reference sequence).